These 27 T cell receptor beta chains were all obtained from the same sample, sequenced in a study of identical twins. TCRdb recomputed calls from the 5' RACE reads with MiXCR, one row per CDR3 protein. The sample records just under 650,000 distinct CDR3 sequences, roughly 7.2% being singletons. A further study also used this sample, focusing on yellow fever vaccine responses in identical twins.

The sample was PBMCs. The receptors derive from a woman under 30 in good health.

This clonotype was seen more than once but under ten times. The V and J genes are TRBV5-1 and TRBJ1-4, with no clear D. CDR1 is SGHRS and CDR2 is YFSETQ in the germline V gene. This CDR3 is 14 amino acids long. Trimming removed 2 bases at V and 2 bases at J, with 7 bases between. CDR3 bases: TGCGCCAGCAGCTTTGTGTCGACTAATGAAAAACTGTTTTTT. This translates into CASSFVSTNEKLFF.

This clonotype was recorded at least ten times. This chain joins TRBV19 and TRBJ2-7; 7 bases agree with TRBD1. Germline V lookup: CDR1 LNHDA, CDR2 SQIVND (reference sequence). V gave up 4 bases and J gave up 2 bases; unmatched junction bases: 5. CDR3 size: 14 residues. DNA for the CDR3: TGTGCCAGTAGTAGAGACAGGGCAACCTACGAGCAGTACTTC. It translates to CASSRDRATYEQYF.

This chain connects TRBV12-3 or TRBV12-4 to TRBJ2-1, with 7 bases identical to TRBD2. Germline trimming cut 6 bases from V and 7 bases from J; bases unmatched to any gene: 15. The CDR3 totals 16 residues. The CDR3: CASSPPSVAGRNEQFF. DNA for the CDR3: TGTGCCAGCAGCCCCCCTAGCGTAGCGGGTAGGAATGAGCAGTTCTTC.

Only a few counts were recorded for this clonotype. The chain uses TRBV3-1 and TRBJ2-7; D gene uncertain. Germline V gene sequence: CDR1 LGHDT, CDR2 YNNKEL (reference sequence). The CDR3 length is 13 residues. V lost 0 bases and J lost 7, with 10 bases in between. The CDR3 sequence: CASSQDVGTEQYV. The CDR3 coding sequence is TGTGCCAGCAGCCAAGATGTGGGAACAGAGCAGTACGTC.

V and J are TRBV29-1 and TRBJ2-6, with 9 positions matching TRBD1. Germline V gene data show CDR1 as SQVTM and CDR2 as ANQGSEA. The CDR3 sequence is 20 residues long. Trimming took 7 bases from V and 0 from J; bases not matched to a gene: 19. The CDR3 DNA reads TGCAGCGGCCGGCCGGGACAGGGCGGAAGGGTTAGCTCTGGGGCCAACGTCCTGACTTTC. Amino acid sequence: CSGRPGQGGRVSSGANVLTF.

This clonotype has just a few counts. The chain uses TRBV2 and TRBJ2-5, with 9 bases identical to TRBD1. V shed 7 bases and J 2 bases; nucleotides not matched to a gene: 5. Germline CDR1 is SNHLY and CDR2 is FYNNEI. The CDR3 consists of 14 residues. The CDR3 protein is CASKLTGGQETQYF. CDR3 bases: TGTGCCAGCAAACTGACAGGGGGGCAAGAGACCCAGTACTTC.

This clonotype turned up a few times. The CDR3 DNA reads TGTGCCAGCAGCCAAGGAGGCAGGGCCCATCGTCGGAACATTCAGTACTTC. Translating it yields CASSQGGRAHRRNIQYF. The genes are TRBV3-1 and TRBJ2-4, with D possibly being TRBD1 (5 bases). In germline, CDR1 is LGHDT, CDR2 YNNKEL (reference sequence). V was cut by 1 base and J by 7 bases, with 20 bases left in between. This CDR3 is 17 amino acids long.

V is TRBV12-3 or TRBV12-4 and J is TRBJ2-1; D perhaps matches TRBD2 (6 bases). The CDR3 runs to 14 residues. V was trimmed by 5 bases and J by 7 bases, leaving 15 bases between them. CDR3 nucleotides: TGTGCCAGCAGTGATGTGGGGAGGTGGAATGAGCAGTTCTTC. Translation gives CASSDVGRWNEQFF.

Here the CDR3 reads CASSLYQGASVSEKLFF. The CDR3 DNA follows: TGCGCCAGCAGCTTGTACCAGGGGGCAAGTGTGAGTGAAAAACTGTTTTTT. The chain recombines TRBV5-1 with TRBJ1-4, with 8 nucleotides matching TRBD1. The germline CDR1 and CDR2 sequences are SGHRS and YFSETQ. The CDR3 spans 17 residues. V dropped 1 base and J dropped 7; count of bases not matched to a gene: 12.

This clonotype occurred a few times. For the CDR3, the DNA is TGCGCCAGCAGCTTGGCTTGGACGAACAATGAGCAGTTCTTC. Translation gives CASSLAWTNNEQFF. The V gene is TRBV5-1, the J gene TRBJ2-1; no definite D call. The CDR3 is 14 residues long. The germline V and J ends were trimmed by 0 bases and 5 bases, with 9 bases remaining between them. The V gene's germline CDR1 is SGHRS and CDR2 YFSETQ.

This clonotype was observed a handful of times. This chain joins TRBV5-1 and TRBJ2-1; 11 bases match TRBD2. CDR3 size: 15 residues. The ends lost 4 bases at V and 8 bases at J; junction bases unmatched: 8. Germline-derived CDR1 and CDR2 are SGHRS and YFSETQ. The CDR3 DNA sequence: TGCGCCAGCAGCCCGCCAGGACTAGCGGGCCATGAGCAGTTCTTC. Translation gives CASSPPGLAGHEQFF.

This clonotype was observed a few times. Here the CDR3 DNA reads TGTGCCAGCAGCCGCCTAGCGGGAGGAGGTACCGGGGAGCTGTTTTTT. Amino acid sequence: CASSRLAGGGTGELFF. This chain connects TRBV7-9 to TRBJ2-2, with TRBD2 matching 11 bases. Germline V CDR1 and CDR2: SEHNR, FQNEAQ (reference sequence). V trimming: 5 bases; J trimming: 5 bases; junction bases outside the gene matches: 7. The CDR3 is 16 amino acids.

This clonotype came up many times. The chain combines TRBV14 with TRBJ2-7; 9 bases map to TRBD2. This CDR3 contains 18 residues. Germline V lookup: CDR1 SGHDN, CDR2 FVKESK. V lost 4 bases and J lost 5; bases outside the gene matches: 18. The CDR3 DNA reads TGTGCCAGCAGCCCCGGAGGGTTTTGGAAGACTAGCGGCAACGAGCAGTACTTC. Translation gives CASSPGGFWKTSGNEQYF.

This clonotype was seen a handful of times. J is TRBJ2-2 and V is TRBV7-9, with 7 bases that match TRBD2. Germline-derived CDR1 and CDR2 are SEHNR and FQNEAQ (reference sequence). CDR3 length: 17 amino acids. V shed 1 base and J 2 bases; nucleotides not matched to a gene: 7. The CDR3 sequence is CASSLVGSSGNTGELFF. The DNA for the CDR3 is TGTGCCAGCAGCTTAGTTGGGTCTAGCGGAAACACCGGGGAGCTGTTTTTT.

This clonotype was found many times. The chain uses TRBV27 and TRBJ1-1; 8 nucleotides match TRBD1. The CDR3 covers 16 residues. V was pared by 6 bases and J by 1 base, with 10 bases of the junction left unmatched. The germline gives CDR1 MNHEY, CDR2 SMNVEV (reference sequence). CDR3 sequence: CASSTDWTGTNTEAFF. CDR3 sequence (DNA): TGTGCCAGCAGCACAGATTGGACAGGGACGAACACTGAAGCTTTCTTT.

This clonotype was picked up many times. The J gene is TRBJ1-2, the V gene TRBV4-1, with D perhaps matching TRBD1 (6 bases). The CDR3 runs 15 residues. The V end was cut by 1 base, the J end by 0 bases, with 9 bases between. The germline gives CDR1 MGHRA, CDR2 YSYEKL. The DNA for the CDR3 is TGCGCCAGCAGCCAAGGACAGGCTACTAACTATGGCTACACCTTC. This gives the protein CASSQGQATNYGYTF.

The V call is TRBV5-5, the J call TRBJ2-5; perhaps D is TRBD1 or TRBD2 (6 bases each). From germline, CDR1 is SGHKS and CDR2 YYEKEE (reference sequence). This CDR3 region has 18 residues. With 0 bases removed from V and 5 bases from J, the gap between germline ends came to 23 bases. Written as DNA, the CDR3 is TGTGCCAGCAGCTTGGTTTTTCTGACGGGGGCGTCGAGGGAGACCCAGTACTTC. Its translation: CASSLVFLTGASRETQYF.

A few counts support this clonotype. CDR3 DNA: TGTGCCATCAGGGGACAGGGAAGAGGAGCTTTCTTT. This codes for CAIRGQGRGAFF. This rearrangement joins TRBV10-3 to TRBJ1-1; TRBD1 aligns across 9 bases. V shed 6 bases and J 10 bases; nucleotides not matched to a gene: 6. CDR1 is ENHRY, CDR2 SYGVKD, per germline. The CDR3 runs 12 residues.

V gene TRBV6-1 combines with J gene TRBJ1-4; D is undetermined. The germline CDR1 and CDR2 sequences are MNHNS and SASEGT. This CDR3 contains 15 residues. V lost 2 bases and J lost 4, with 11 bases in between. CDR3 region: CASSEQAGINEKLFF. CDR3 nucleotides: TGTGCCAGCAGTGAACAGGCGGGGATTAATGAAAAACTGTTTTTT.

This clonotype was seen only a few times. The chain recombines TRBV4-1 with TRBJ2-3, with D uncertain. CDR1 MGHRA and CDR2 YSYEKL come from the germline V gene. The CDR3 is 14 amino acids. V was shortened by 3 bases and J by 2 bases, with 9 bases between the two germline ends. Here the CDR3 reads CASSQTRFTDTQYF. In DNA, the CDR3 is TGCGCCAGCAGCCAGACCAGGTTCACAGATACGCAGTATTTT.

This rearrangement joins TRBV28 to TRBJ2-1; 13 bases align to TRBD2. The germline V gene has CDR1 MDHEN and CDR2 SYDVKM. This CDR3 has 19 residues. The V and J ends lost 0 bases and 3 bases, in that order; junction bases with no gene match: 8. The CDR3 bases are TGTGCCAGCAGTTTATGGGGACTAGCGGGGTTAAACGACTACAATGAGCAGTTCTTC. Residues: CASSLWGLAGLNDYNEQFF. Drawing the rest from reference TRBV28 and TRBJ2-1, the complete variable domain is DVKVTQSSRYLVKRTGEKVFLECVQDMDHENMFWYRQDPGLGLRLIYFSYDVKMKEKGDIPEGYSVSREKKERFSLILESASTNQTSMYLCASSLWGLAGLNDYNEQFFGPGTRLTVL.

The V and J genes are TRBV24-1 and TRBJ2-3; unclear D gene. Germline assignment: CDR1 KGHDR and CDR2 SFDVKD. Trimming took 0 bases from V and 0 from J, leaving 3 bases between them. CDR3 length equals 14 residues. CDR3 DNA: TGTGCCACCAGTGATTTGGAGAGCACAGATACGCAGTATTTT. Encoded protein: CATSDLESTDTQYF.

In its sample, this clonotype was seen a few times. The rearrangement joins TRBV12-3 or TRBV12-4 to TRBJ2-7; possibly TRBD2 for D (6 bases). The CDR3 totals 19 residues. V was cut by 2 bases and J by 1 base, with 24 bases left in between. Here the CDR3 DNA reads TGTGCCAGCAGTTTATGGGAGCGAGGTGTCCGGGAGTCGTCCTACGAGCAGTACTTC. It encodes CASSLWERGVRESSYEQYF.

This clonotype was picked up a small number of times. For the CDR3, the DNA is TGTGCCACCAGTGATTTGAGGACAGGGAGTGAGCAGTTCTTC. It codes for CATSDLRTGSEQFF. The chain carries TRBV24-1 and TRBJ2-1; 8 bases match TRBD1. This CDR3 is 14 amino acids long. Trimming removed 0 bases from V and 9 bases from J; junction bases left unmatched: 3. Germline V gene data show CDR1 as KGHDR and CDR2 as SFDVKD.

This clonotype was picked up many times. CDR3 DNA sequence: TGCAGTGCTAGAGAACCGGGACGCGTATCCTACAATGAGCAGTTCTTC. Its protein is CSAREPGRVSYNEQFF. The chain joins TRBV20-1 to TRBJ2-1; perhaps D is TRBD1 or TRBD2 (5 bases each). This CDR3 spans 16 amino acids. Trimming took off 0 bases at V and 1 base at J, with 13 bases between the two ends. Germline CDR1 reads DFQATT; CDR2 reads SNEGSKA (reference sequence).

The chain recombines TRBV4-2 with TRBJ1-1; D not certain. The germline V gene has CDR1 LGHNA and CDR2 YNFKEQ. V dropped 1 base and J dropped 4 bases, with 10 bases sitting between them. There are 14 residues in the CDR3. CDR3 in DNA: TGTGCCAGCAGCCAAGGCTTAGAGGGCACTGAAGCTTTCTTT. The encoded protein is CASSQGLEGTEAFF.

This clonotype occurred many times. This rearrangement joins TRBV6-2 or TRBV6-3 to TRBJ2-7; no clear D gene. The CDR3 is 12 residues long. The germline V and J ends were trimmed by 2 bases and 1 base, with 3 bases remaining between them. CDR1 is MNHEY and CDR2 is SVGEGT in the germline V gene. DNA for the CDR3: TGTGCCAGCAGTTACCCGTCCTACGAGCAGTACTTC. Encoded protein: CASSYPSYEQYF.